A selection of T cell receptor beta chains follows, all from one sample in a study of PD-L1 blockade in urothelial cancer. The protocol was immunoSEQ multiplex PCR, while the TCRdb copy is restricted to in-frame clones and leaves out a portion. The table has tens of thousands of clones, 90% to 95% seen once. Sequenced here: PBMCs, sampled around atezolizumab (anti-PD-L1) treatment. The receptor set was obtained from a man aged 55 to 70 with urothelial cancer. The CDR3 runs from the conserved cysteine through the conserved F or W. D genes are given only for firm matches. The size of a clone is reported for some rows only, either as once, few or many, or as a class for expanded clones.

d_call,clone_size,j_call,v_call,cdr3_aa,cdr3_nt
.,.,TRBJ1-2,TRBV18,CASRPTETRSYGYTF,TGTGCCAGCCGACCCACAGAAACACGGTCTTATGGCTACACCTTC
.,few,TRBJ2-3,TRBV16,CASSPLQGDTQYF,TGTGCCAGCAGCCCTTTACAGGGCGATACGCAGTATTTT
.,once,TRBJ1-4,TRBV19,CASSISRGEKLFF,TGTGCCAGTAGTATAAGCAGGGGCGAAAAACTGTTTTTT
.,.,TRBJ2-7,TRBV7-2,CASSLLARSSYEQYF,TGTGCCAGCAGCCTCCTAGCCAGAAGCTCCTACGAGCAGTACTTC
TRBD2,.,TRBJ2-1,TRBV10-3,CAISESIQRDHNEQFF,TGTGCCATCAGTGAGTCGATCCAGCGGGACCACAATGAGCAGTTCTTC
.,medium-sized,TRBJ2-7,TRBV4-3,CASSQDTGGIYEQYF,TGCGCCAGCAGCCAAGATACCGGGGGAATCTACGAGCAGTACTTC
.,once,TRBJ2-7,TRBV4-3,CASSQELAAEQYF,TGCGCCAGCAGCCAAGAACTGGCGGCCGAGCAGTACTTC
.,.,TRBJ2-5,TRBV7-3,CASSLEGQETQYF,TGTGCCAGCAGCTTGGAGGGTCAAGAGACCCAGTACTTC
.,few,TRBJ2-7,TRBV4-3,CASSQDRGSGFTYEQYF,TGCGCCAGCAGCCAAGATCGGGGGAGCGGGTTTACCTACGAGCAGTACTTC
.,.,TRBJ2-7,TRBV9,CASSVAGLTAKDEQYF,TGTGCCAGCAGCGTAGCAGGACTCACCGCGAAGGACGAGCAGTACTTC
TRBD1,once,TRBJ2-7,TRBV11-2,CASSPYRDRAAYEQYF,TGTGCCAGCAGCCCATACCGGGACAGGGCTGCCTACGAGCAGTACTTC
TRBD2,.,TRBJ2-7,TRBV5-1,CASSGFPSGSGYEQYF,TGCGCCAGCAGTGGCTTCCCTAGCGGGAGCGGGTACGAGCAGTACTTC
.,.,TRBJ2-3,TRBV7-2,CASNNQDTQYF,TGTGCCAGCAACAACCAAGATACGCAGTATTTT
TRBD1,.,TRBJ1-1,TRBV18,CASSPQQGEKAFF,TGTGCCAGCTCACCCCAACAGGGGGAAAAAGCTTTCTTT
TRBD2,.,TRBJ2-3,TRBV11-2,CASSLVPGQREMNTQYF,TGTGCCAGCAGCTTAGTACCAGGCCAGCGGGAGATGAATACGCAGTATTTT
.,once,TRBJ2-7,TRBV4-2,CASSPQKEGAYEQYF,TGTGCCAGCAGCCCCCAAAAGGAGGGGGCATACGAGCAGTACTTC
.,.,TRBJ1-1,TRBV10-3,CAISESSGGADTEAFF,TGTGCCATCAGTGAGTCTTCTGGGGGCGCCGACACTGAAGCTTTCTTT
.,.,TRBJ2-5,TRBV5-1,CASSSQGRETQYF,TGCGCCAGCAGCTCACAGGGGAGGGAGACCCAGTACTTC
.,.,TRBJ1-4,TRBV9,CASSVGPNEKLFF,TGTGCCAGCAGCGTAGGGCCTAATGAAAAACTGTTTTTT
.,few,TRBJ2-7,TRBV4-1,CASSRAGESAYEQYF,TGCGCCAGCAGCCGCGCCGGGGAGTCGGCCTACGAGCAGTACTTC
.,.,TRBJ1-2,TRBV5-1,CASSFSRGGYGYTF,TGCGCCAGCAGCTTCTCCCGGGGGGGCTATGGCTACACCTTC
.,.,TRBJ2-3,TRBV4-1,CASSLQGTDTQYF,TGCGCCAGCAGCCTCCAGGGTACGGATACGCAGTATTTT
TRBD1,.,TRBJ1-4,TRBV7-2,CASSLGDRGRSEKLFF,TGTGCCAGCAGCTTAGGGGACAGGGGAAGGTCTGAAAAACTGTTTTTT
TRBD1,.,TRBJ1-1,TRBV6-5,CASSRQGNTEAFF,TGTGCCAGCAGCCGACAGGGGAACACTGAAGCTTTCTTT
TRBD1,.,TRBJ1-2,TRBV28,CASSLTGTAANYGYTF,TGTGCCAGCAGTTTAACGGGGACAGCAGCTAACTATGGCTACACCTTC
.,.,TRBJ1-1,TRBV6-5,CASSYASGTQNTEAFF,TGTGCCAGCAGTTACGCTAGCGGGACTCAGAACACTGAAGCTTTCTTT
.,.,TRBJ2-5,TRBV5-4,CASRMTPTGETQYF,TGTGCCAGCAGAATGACGCCTACCGGGGAGACCCAGTACTTC
TRBD1,.,TRBJ1-3,TRBV10-3,CASGQALAGNTIYF,TGTGCCTCGGGACAGGCTTTGGCTGGAAACACCATATATTTT
.,few,TRBJ1-1,TRBV27,CASRHRGTEAFF,TGTGCCAGCAGGCACCGGGGCACTGAAGCTTTCTTT
.,.,TRBJ2-7,TRBV6-1,CASISGRVNEQYF,TGTGCCAGCATCTCAGGCAGGGTCAACGAGCAGTACTTC
.,.,TRBJ1-2,TRBV19,CASSSGHYYGYTF,TGTGCCAGTAGTTCGGGACACTACTATGGCTACACCTTC
.,.,TRBJ1-2,TRBV6-5,CATPLRHFYGYTF,TGTGCCACCCCCCTGCGGCATTTCTATGGCTACACCTTC
TRBD2,.,TRBJ2-2,TRBV19,CASSIGPAGGRTGELFF,TGTGCCAGTAGTATCGGCCCAGCGGGGGGGCGGACCGGGGAGCTGTTTTTT
TRBD1,.,TRBJ2-5,TRBV15,CATSRQPTGSETQYF,TGTGCCACCAGCAGACAGCCGACAGGGTCGGAGACCCAGTACTTC
TRBD1,.,TRBJ1-1,TRBV30,CALDRGEAFF,TGTGCCCTAGACAGGGGTGAAGCTTTCTTT
.,.,TRBJ1-6,TRBV27,CASRRMTDHSYNSPLHF,TGTGCCAGCAGACGAATGACAGACCACTCCTATAATTCACCCCTCCACTTT
.,.,TRBJ1-5,TRBV4-1,CASSQVYGESNQPQHF,TGCGCCAGCAGCCAAGTATATGGAGAGAGCAATCAGCCCCAGCATTTT
.,.,TRBJ1-5,TRBV7-2,CASSPPRQVDQPQHF,TGTGCCAGCAGCCCCCCCCGACAGGTTGATCAGCCCCAGCATTTT
TRBD1,once,TRBJ2-3,TRBV4-2,CASSPGQGSDTQYF,TGTGCCAGCAGCCCAGGACAGGGGTCAGATACGCAGTATTTT
TRBD1,.,TRBJ2-7,TRBV5-1,CASSLGGTGGYEQYF,TGCGCCAGCAGCTTGGGAGGGACAGGGGGCTACGAGCAGTACTTC
.,.,TRBJ2-3,TRBV14,CASNTAGTDTQYF,TGTGCCAGCAACACAGCGGGCACAGATACGCAGTATTTT
.,.,TRBJ1-2,TRBV7-2,CASSLTGLESYGYTF,TGTGCCAGCAGCTTAACGGGGTTGGAGTCCTATGGCTACACCTTC
TRBD1,.,TRBJ1-2,TRBV5-1,CASSLEGLAGGGGYTF,TGCGCCAGCAGCTTGGAGGGGTTGGCAGGGGGCGGAGGCTACACCTTC
.,.,TRBJ2-7,TRBV5-1,CASSLTRNEQYF,TGCGCCAGCAGCTTGACTAGGAACGAGCAGTACTTC
TRBD1,.,TRBJ2-1,TRBV4-2,CASRGTGANEQFF,TGTGCCAGCAGAGGGACAGGGGCGAATGAGCAGTTCTTC
.,.,TRBJ1-4,TRBV11-2,CASSLESGWANEKLFF,TGTGCCAGCAGCTTAGAATCAGGGTGGGCTAATGAAAAACTGTTTTTT
.,.,TRBJ2-7,TRBV19,CASSVQGQSYEQYF,TGTGCCAGTTCGGTCCAGGGTCAAAGCTACGAGCAGTACTTC